This TCR beta chain was identified in a study of T cell responses to AZD1222 COVID-19 vaccine. TCRdb's table, derived via immunoSEQ multiplex PCR, lists solely in-frame clones and lacks some. The table shows 100,000 to 150,000 clones, with roughly 90% occurring only once. With respect to this clone: The target antigen is unknown.

The study, taken as a whole, reports: Donors, mostly white British, included more females; clonal diversity was possibly underestimated. The study sampled repertoires only after the peak T cell response.

Germline V gene lookup returns CDR1 LNHDA and CDR2 SQIVND (reference sequence). The CDR3 has 15 residues. The J segment lost 2 bases and the V segment lost 6 bases, leaving 6 bases of the junction unmatched. The material sequenced was peripheral blood, taken on day 0 of AZD1222 vaccination. This chain links TRBV19 with TRBJ1-2, with 10 bases lining up with TRBD1. This clonotype was sampled from an adult in good health. CDR3 coding DNA: TGTGCCAGTAGACCTTGGACAGGGGGGAACTATGGCTACACCTTC. Residues: CASRPWTGGNYGYTF.